Below are 26 T cell receptor beta chains sequenced from a single sample in a study of blood T cell repertoires in COVID-19 (dated by TCRdb to about 2020). Library preparation was by the immunoSEQ multiplex PCR assay. TCRdb limited this immuneACCESS table to in-frame rearrangements with V and J called. A share of clones is missing; checked studies link under half to unresolved V genes, and the rest is unexplained. A total of 250,000 to 300,000 clones appear in this sample, 85% to 90% of them only once. 3.7% of the sample belongs to the ten largest clones. Specimen: peripheral blood. The receptors were sampled from a woman between 35 and 50 years old with acute or convalescent COVID-19.

The V call is TRBV2, the J call TRBJ2-1, with 7 bases lining up with TRBD2. Germline values: CDR1 SNHLY, CDR2 FYNNEI. V gave up 7 bases and J gave up 2 bases; unmatched junction bases: 5. The CDR3 consists of 14 residues. This CDR3 is CASNGGGPYNEQFF. In nucleotides, the CDR3 is TGTGCCAGCAACGGCGGGGGACCCTACAATGAGCAGTTCTTC.

The genes are TRBV2 and TRBJ1-5; 8 nucleotides agree with TRBD1. The trim removed 8 bases at V and 6 bases at J, leaving 24 bases unmatched. The CDR3 loop spans 19 amino acids. Germline loops: CDR1 SNHLY, CDR2 FYNNEI. The DNA for the CDR3 is TGTGCCAGCGACTCACCGGGGTTTTACCGGGACAGGCAAAGTCAGCCCCAGCATTTT. It encodes CASDSPGFYRDRQSQPQHF.

The genes are TRBV2 and TRBJ2-3; 10 bases line up with TRBD2. The CDR3 covers 17 residues. Germline CDR1 and CDR2: SNHLY and FYNNEI. J lost 14 bases, V lost 7 bases, and 24 bases had no gene match. For the CDR3, the DNA is TGTGCCAGCAAAGGGCTAGCGGGGGACCCAGGCGCCGCCACTACGTATTTT. Translation: CASKGLAGDPGAATTYF.

This chain uses TRBV10-3 with TRBJ2-3, with no clear D. This CDR3 has 18 amino acids. CDR1 and CDR2 from the germline V gene are ENHRY and SYGVKD. Trimming shortened V by 3 bases and J by 4 bases, and 23 bases separated the two germline ends. CDR3 DNA sequence: TGTGCCATCAGTGACCCCACGACCAAGCAGACTGAACCAGATACGCAGTATTTT. Its protein is CAISDPTTKQTEPDTQYF.

The V gene is TRBV5-8, the J gene TRBJ1-5; D is ambiguous. With 0 bases removed from V and 2 bases from J, the gap between germline ends came to 6 bases. The CDR3 has 14 amino acids. CDR1 is SGHTS, CDR2 YDEGEE, per germline. The CDR3 coding sequence is TGTGCCAGCAGCTTGGTCTTTGGCAATCAGCCCCAGCATTTT. It yields the protein CASSLVFGNQPQHF. Complete variable domain (other parts from reference TRBV5-8 and TRBJ1-5): EAGVTQSPTHLIKTRGQQATLRCSPISGHTSVYWYQQALGLGLQFLLWYDEGEERNRGNFPPRFSGRQFPNYSSELNVNALELEDSALYLCASSLVFGNQPQHFGDGTRLSIL.

This rearrangement joins TRBV5-1 to TRBJ2-1, with D perhaps matching TRBD1 (8 bases). This CDR3 has 17 amino acids. Germline-derived CDR1 and CDR2 are SGHRS and YFSETQ. Trimming took 1 base from V and 0 from J, leaving 14 bases between them. The CDR3 nucleotides read TGCGCCAGCAGCTTGTCCACAGGGGGGGTCTCCTACAATGAGCAGTTCTTC. Protein sequence: CASSLSTGGVSYNEQFF.

This clone is a singleton in its sample. CDR3 nucleotide sequence: TGTGCCAGCAGCCCCGACAGGGTTGAAGCTTTCTTT. Residues: CASSPDRVEAFF. The V and J genes are TRBV7-3 and TRBJ1-1, with TRBD1 identical over 7 bases. J gave up 7 bases and V 5 bases, and 4 bases lay outside the gene matches. Per germline, CDR1 SGHTA and CDR2 FQGTGA. The CDR3 runs to 12 residues.

The CDR3 sequence: CASSFDRDHTF. The DNA for the CDR3 is TGTGCCAGCAGCTTCGACAGGGACCACACCTTC. The genes are TRBV7-2 and TRBJ1-2, with 7 bases fitting TRBD1. The CDR3 extends over 11 amino acids. Unmatched junction bases numbered 4, after V lost 3 bases and J lost 12 bases. The germline CDR1 and CDR2 sequences are SGHTA and FQGNSA. Based on the CDR3 plus reference TRBV7-2 and TRBJ1-2, the full variable domain is GAGVSQSPSNKVTEKGKDVELRCDPISGHTALYWYRQSLGQGLEFLIYFQGNSAPDKSGLPSDRFSAERTGGSVSTLTIQRTQQEDSAVYLCASSFDRDHTFGSGTRLTVV.

The chain recombines TRBV4-2 with TRBJ2-1; D might be TRBD1 (5 bases). Germline V gene lookup returns CDR1 LGHNA and CDR2 YNFKEQ. The CDR3 is made up of 19 amino acids. With 3 bases removed from V and 4 bases from J, the gap between germline ends came to 25 bases. As DNA, the CDR3 is TGTGCCAGCAGCCAGTTTTGGGGTGAGGTTCAGGGAATTTACAATGAGCAGTTCTTC. Encoded protein: CASSQFWGEVQGIYNEQFF.

This clone was detected only once. The chain combines TRBV5-8 with TRBJ2-7; 8 positions match TRBD1. The CDR3 contains 15 residues. CDR1 is SGHTS, CDR2 YDEGEE, per germline. V was pared by 0 bases and J by 3 bases, with 5 bases of the junction left unmatched. CDR3 protein: CASSLGQGRNYEQYV. The CDR3, as DNA: TGTGCCAGCAGCTTGGGACAGGGGCGGAACTACGAGCAGTACGTC.

The rearrangement joins TRBV7-9 to TRBJ1-2; tentative D call: TRBD1 (6 bases). The CDR3 has 11 amino acids. V was trimmed by 5 bases and J by 9 bases, leaving 10 bases between them. The V gene's germline CDR1 is SEHNR and CDR2 FQNEAQ (reference sequence). The CDR3 reads CASSLTGRYTF. The CDR3 bases are TGTGCCAGCAGCCTCACAGGGCGCTACACCTTC.

The chain uses TRBV5-4 and TRBJ1-1; D might be TRBD1 (6 bases). This CDR3 spans 13 amino acids. V lost 6 bases and J 0 bases, leaving 9 bases between the germline ends. Germline CDR1 SGHNT, CDR2 YYREEE (reference sequence). This CDR3 reads CASMWGLNTEAFF. The CDR3 DNA follows: TGTGCCAGCATGTGGGGGCTGAACACTGAAGCTTTCTTT.

V and J are TRBV2 and TRBJ2-3; D ambiguous. The CDR3 contains 11 residues. V dropped 2 bases and J dropped 11 bases, with 8 bases sitting between them. The germline V gene has CDR1 SNHLY and CDR2 FYNNEI. The CDR3 DNA reads as TGTGCCAGCAGTGAAATTGCGGAGCAGTATTTT. It specifies CASSEIAEQYF.

This chain joins TRBV7-7 and TRBJ2-3; D may be TRBD2 (7 bases). There are 15 residues in the CDR3. Trimming removed 3 bases from V and 5 bases from J, with 15 bases in between. The V gene's germline CDR1 is SSHAT and CDR2 FNYEAQ (reference sequence). CDR3 in amino acids: CASSLLGGAGDTQYF. As DNA, the CDR3 is TGTGCCAGCAGCTTGCTAGGGGGGGCCGGAGATACGCAGTATTTT.

V usage is TRBV28 and J usage is TRBJ1-5; D call uncertain. The V gene lost 2 bases and the J gene lost 6 bases, with 14 bases spanning the gap. Germline values: CDR1 MDHEN, CDR2 SYDVKM. The CDR3 is made up of 15 amino acids. This chain's CDR3 is CASSLGESTGQPQHF. In DNA form, the CDR3 reads TGTGCCAGCAGTTTAGGGGAGAGTACCGGTCAGCCCCAGCATTTT.

The chain carries TRBV5-1 and TRBJ1-4; D is undetermined. Germline loops: CDR1 SGHRS, CDR2 YFSETQ. The V end was cut by 2 bases, the J end by 5 bases, with 10 bases between. This CDR3 has 14 residues. The DNA for the CDR3 is TGCGCCAGCAGCTTACAAAATGCAAATGAAAAACTGTTTTTT. Translated, it gives CASSLQNANEKLFF.

This clone was found once. The gene calls are TRBV10-3 and TRBJ2-3; perhaps TRBD1 as D (6 bases). V was trimmed by 4 bases and J by 3 bases, leaving 11 bases between them. This CDR3 has 14 amino acids. CDR1 is ENHRY, CDR2 SYGVKD, per germline. The CDR3 DNA reads TGTGCCATCAGTGCACGAGGACAGACAGATACGCAGTATTTT. Its translation: CAISARGQTDTQYF.

The rearrangement joins TRBV5-4 to TRBJ2-2; 9 positions match TRBD2. Germline V gives CDR1 SGHNT, CDR2 YYREEE (reference sequence). The V gene end was trimmed by 2 bases and the J gene end by 6 bases; junction bases not matched to a gene: 8. This CDR3 contains 16 residues. The CDR3 DNA reads as TGTGCCAGCAGCTTCAGGCTAGCGGGGACCCCCGGGGAGCTGTTTTTT. This gives the protein CASSFRLAGTPGELFF.

The V gene is TRBV5-6, the J gene TRBJ1-1; 7 positions agree with TRBD1. This CDR3 comprises 12 residues. Trimming took 2 bases from V and 7 from J; bases not matched to a gene: 2. Per germline, CDR1 SGHDT and CDR2 YYEEEE. This CDR3 is CASSLGTVEAFF. CDR3 nucleotides: TGTGCCAGCAGCTTAGGGACAGTTGAAGCTTTCTTT.

The CDR3 protein is CASSQEQTGTDTQYF. Written as DNA, the CDR3 is TGTGCCAGCAGCCAAGAACAGACGGGCACAGATACGCAGTATTTT. This rearrangement joins TRBV4-2 to TRBJ2-3; the D is unclear. This CDR3 spans 15 amino acids. Trimming removed 0 bases at V and 1 base at J, with 8 bases between. Germline V gives CDR1 LGHNA, CDR2 YNFKEQ.

The gene calls are TRBV28 and TRBJ2-5; a possible D gene is TRBD2 (6 bases). V was trimmed by 2 bases and J by 4 bases, leaving 14 bases between them. CDR3 length: 15 amino acids. Germline CDR1 MDHEN, CDR2 SYDVKM. The CDR3 region has the DNA TGTGCCAGCAGTTTAATTGGGACTTACCGAGAGACCCAGTACTTC. The encoded protein is CASSLIGTYRETQYF.

This chain uses TRBV28 with TRBJ1-6; D remains ambiguous. Germline CDR1 and CDR2: MDHEN and SYDVKM. Trimming stripped 2 bases from V and 7 bases from J, with 6 bases between. This CDR3 is 13 amino acids long. CDR3 in amino acids: CASSLTRNSPLHF. Here the CDR3 DNA reads TGTGCCAGCAGTTTAACAAGAAATTCACCCCTCCACTTT. Full variable domain (missing parts from reference TRBV28 and TRBJ1-6): DVKVTQSSRYLVKRTGEKVFLECVQDMDHENMFWYRQDPGLGLRLIYFSYDVKMKEKGDIPEGYSVSREKKERFSLILESASTNQTSMYLCASSLTRNSPLHFGNGTRLTVT.

A single count supports this clone. The genes are TRBV24-1 and TRBJ1-2, with TRBD1 matching over 7 bases. Trimming removed 3 bases from V and 6 bases from J; junction bases left unmatched: 6. This CDR3 contains 14 residues. CDR1 is KGHDR, CDR2 SFDVKD, per germline. CDR3 bases: TGTGCCACCAGTGATGAGACAGGGTTTGATGGCTACACCTTC. It specifies CATSDETGFDGYTF.

This clone appeared a few times. The rearrangement links TRBV19 to TRBJ1-5, with TRBD1 matching 8 bases. Germline CDR1 is LNHDA and CDR2 is SQIVND (reference sequence). V gave up 5 bases and J gave up 5 bases; unmatched junction bases: 2. The CDR3 loop spans 13 amino acids. CDR3 bases: TGTGCCAGTAGTCCACAGGGGGATCAGCCCCAGCATTTT. Translation: CASSPQGDQPQHF.

The chain couples TRBV24-1 to TRBJ1-3; D is unresolved. Germline CDR1 and CDR2: KGHDR and SFDVKD. This CDR3 has 12 amino acids. Trimming removed 4 bases from V and 6 bases from J, with 6 bases in between. CDR3 coding DNA: TGTGCCACCAGTGAGACAAAAAACACCATATATTTT. This gives the protein CATSETKNTIYF.

As to this clone: Distinct nucleotide sequences in the sample also encode this CDR3. The chain combines TRBV5-4 with TRBJ1-2, with 7 bases matching TRBD1. The germline CDR1 and CDR2 sequences are SGHNT and YYREEE (reference sequence). This CDR3 comprises 14 residues. V lost 0 bases and J lost 4; bases outside the gene matches: 3. The DNA of the CDR3 is TGTGCCAGCAGCTTGGCAGGGGGGAGCTATGGCTACACCTTC. This encodes CASSLAGGSYGYTF.